This T cell receptor (beta chain) was captured by sequencing in a study of neurological immune-mediated disorders. Study-wide results and caveats: HTLV-1-associated myelopathy displayed the greatest TCR clonal expansion, and multiple sclerosis exhibited the smallest, lower than that of healthy controls. Among expanded clones, no CDR3 amino acid sequences were shared across subjects, a pattern suggesting private repertoires in all groups.

The CDR3 is made up of 15 amino acids. Germline trimming cut 7 bases from V and 0 bases from J; bases unmatched to any gene: 8. CDR1 is LNHDA and CDR2 is SQIVND in the germline V gene (reference sequence). Synthesis of cDNA used 5'RACE (with 10-nucleotide random UMIs). MiXCR was run by TCRdb on the 5' RACE reads, yielding one entry per CDR3 protein. Among around 16,000 distinct CDR3 sequences listed, roughly 14% were seen once. This clonotype was recorded at least ten times. The target antigen is unknown. The chain has TRBV19 and TRBJ2-7; the match to TRBD1 covers 8 bases. The sequenced material came from PBMCs. This receptor was taken from a man between 60 and 75 years old with HTLV-1-associated myelopathy (HAM/TSP). The CDR3 region is CASKQGGARSYEQYF. For the CDR3, the DNA is TGTGCCAGTAAACAGGGGGGCGCCCGCTCCTACGAGCAGTACTTC.